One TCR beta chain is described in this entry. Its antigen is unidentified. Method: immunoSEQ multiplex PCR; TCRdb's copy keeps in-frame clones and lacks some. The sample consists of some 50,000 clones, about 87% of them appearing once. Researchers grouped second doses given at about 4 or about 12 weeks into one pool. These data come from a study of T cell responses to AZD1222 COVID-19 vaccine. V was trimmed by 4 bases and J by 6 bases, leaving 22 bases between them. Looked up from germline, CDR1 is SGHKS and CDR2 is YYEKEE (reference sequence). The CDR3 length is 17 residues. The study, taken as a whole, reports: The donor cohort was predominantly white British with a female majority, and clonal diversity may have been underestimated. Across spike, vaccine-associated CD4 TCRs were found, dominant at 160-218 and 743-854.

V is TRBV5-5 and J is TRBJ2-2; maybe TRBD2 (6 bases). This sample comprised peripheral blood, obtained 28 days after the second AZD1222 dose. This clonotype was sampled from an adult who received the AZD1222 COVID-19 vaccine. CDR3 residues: CASSLEAVRGRSGELFF. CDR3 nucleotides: TGTGCCAGCAGCCTGGAGGCGGTTCGTGGGAGGTCCGGGGAGCTGTTTTTT.